Listed below are T cell receptor beta chains from one sample, sequenced in a study of chemoradiotherapy in HPV16-positive cancers. Assay used: immunoSEQ multiplex PCR; TCRdb lists only in-frame clones, some missing. The sample shows about 12,000 clones, approximately 92% of them seen only once. This sample comprised blood, obtained from a patient who underwent chemoradiotherapy. The source is a human donor with HPV-associated anogenital cancer. CDR3s include the opening cysteine and the closing phenylalanine or tryptophan. D genes are given only for firm matches. Clone size, where shown, is once, few, many, or a class for clones that have expanded.

clone_size	d_call	v_call	j_call	cdr3_nt	cdr3_aa
.	.	TRBV28	TRBJ2-1	TGTGCCACAGGGAGGTTCTCCTACAATGAGCAGTTCTTC	CATGRFSYNEQFF
.	.	TRBV28	TRBJ1-1	TGTGCCAGCAGTCCGAGGGACGGAATGAGGGAAGCTTTCTTT	CASSPRDGMREAFF
.	.	TRBV2	TRBJ1-2	TGTGCCAGCAGCAGGGAGGGTAACTATGGCTACACCTTC	CASSREGNYGYTF
.	TRBD2	TRBV11-2	TRBJ2-2	TGTGCCAGCAAACTCCGACGGGGGGGCCATGAGCGCGGGGAGCTGTTTTTT	CASKLRRGGHERGELFF
.	TRBD2	TRBV6-1	TRBJ2-1	TGTGCCAGCAGCTTAGCGGGGGAATATGAGCAGTTCTTC	CASSLAGEYEQFF
.	TRBD1	TRBV28	TRBJ2-1	TGTGCCAGCAGGGCCGCGACAGGGAACAATGAGCAGTTCTTC	CASRAATGNNEQFF
.	.	TRBV5-4	TRBJ1-2	TGTGCCAGCAGCCAATTGGGACGGCGAAGCTATGGCTACACCTTC	CASSQLGRRSYGYTF
.	TRBD1	TRBV18	TRBJ1-6	TGTGCCAGCTCCTACGACAGGGGGTATAATTCACCCCTCCACTTT	CASSYDRGYNSPLHF
.	TRBD1	TRBV10-3	TRBJ2-7	TGTGCCATCAGCGACGGACAGGTGTCCTACGAGCAGTACTTC	CAISDGQVSYEQYF
.	TRBD2	TRBV7-2	TRBJ2-1	TGTGCCAGCAGCTCCGTAGCGGGAGGGTCCTACAATGAGCAGTTCTTC	CASSSVAGGSYNEQFF
.	TRBD2	TRBV18	TRBJ2-6	TGTGCCAGCTCACCACGGCGGACTAGCGATGACTCTGGGGCCAACGTCCTGACTTTC	CASSPRRTSDDSGANVLTF
.	.	TRBV2	TRBJ2-7	TGTGCCAGCACTGGGGTCCGATACGAGCAGTACTTC	CASTGVRYEQYF
.	TRBD2	TRBV27	TRBJ2-5	TGTGCCAGCAGTGGCACAGGGACTAGCGGGGTCCAAGAGACCCAGTACTTC	CASSGTGTSGVQETQYF
.	.	TRBV5-1	TRBJ2-5	TGCGCCAGCAGCTCGGACACCTTTCAAGAGACCCAGTACTTC	CASSSDTFQETQYF
.	.	TRBV4-3	TRBJ2-7	TGCGCCAGCAGCCATCTATTAGGGGGGGGATACTCCTACGAGCAGTACTTC	CASSHLLGGGYSYEQYF
.	TRBD2	TRBV7-3	TRBJ2-1	TGTGCCAGCAGCCCCCGGACTAGCTCCTACAATGAGCAGTTCTTC	CASSPRTSSYNEQFF
.	.	TRBV4-2	TRBJ2-7	TGTGCCAGCAGCCAAGATGAGGGATCCGAGCAGTACTTC	CASSQDEGSEQYF
once	.	TRBV7-2	TRBJ2-7	TGTGCCAGCAGCTTACAAGGTGCTGGAGCTTCCTACGAGCAGTACTTC	CASSLQGAGASYEQYF
.	.	TRBV12-5	TRBJ2-3	TGTGCTAGTGGTTTGGTACTTTATAGCCCCAGAGGGGCAGATACGCAGTATTTT	CASGLVLYSPRGADTQYF
few	TRBD1	TRBV28	TRBJ2-2	TGTGCCAGCAGTTCCGGGACAGGGGACACCGGGGAGCTGTTTTTT	CASSSGTGDTGELFF
.	.	TRBV6-5	TRBJ1-5	TGTGCCAGCAGTGCTGACAGCAGTAGCAATCAGCCCCAGCATTTT	CASSADSSSNQPQHF
.	.	TRBV15	TRBJ1-5	TGTGCCACCAGCAGGGCGGGGGGCCTGGGCAATCAGCCCCAGCATTTT	CATSRAGGLGNQPQHF
.	TRBD2	TRBV28	TRBJ2-4	TGTGCCAGCAGCTCCGCCGCTAGCGGGAGGTACATTCAGTACTTC	CASSSAASGRYIQYF
.	TRBD2	TRBV7-6	TRBJ2-7	TGTGCCAGCAGTAGGACTAGCGGGAGAGGGGCCTACGAGCAGTACTTC	CASSRTSGRGAYEQYF
.	TRBD2	TRBV28	TRBJ2-2	TGTGCCAGCAGTTTAGGACTAGCGGGAGTTGGGGAGCTGTTTTTT	CASSLGLAGVGELFF
.	TRBD1	TRBV6-5	TRBJ1-1	TGTGCCAGCAGCGCCCTGGACAGGGGGACTGAAGCTTTCTTT	CASSALDRGTEAFF
.	TRBD2	TRBV6-1	TRBJ2-5	TGTGCCAGCAACGCCCGGACTAGCGGGGGGGCACCTCAGTACTTC	CASNARTSGGAPQYF
once	.	TRBV7-2	TRBJ1-2	TGTGCCAGCAGGGCGACAGTGGGGGGTGGCTACACCTTC	CASRATVGGGYTF
.	.	TRBV6-5	TRBJ2-1	TGTGCCAGCAGAACAGGGTGGGGCAATGAGCAGTTCTTC	CASRTGWGNEQFF
.	TRBD1	TRBV7-2	TRBJ2-1	TGTGCCAGCAGCTCAAAATGGGGGACAGGGGGCAATGAGCAGTTCTTC	CASSSKWGTGGNEQFF
.	.	TRBV19	TRBJ2-2	TGTGCCACTAGGATGTCGGGGACCGGGGAGCTGTTTTTT	CATRMSGTGELFF
once	.	TRBV4-1	TRBJ2-1	TGCGCCAGCAGCCCGTCGAGACTAGAAAAGCGAGTGGGGCAGTTCTTC	CASSPSRLEKRVGQFF
.	TRBD1	TRBV28	TRBJ1-2	TGTGCCAGCACCCTCCGGGGGTGGGGACAGGGGGCTTTTAACTATGGCTACACCTTC	CASTLRGWGQGAFNYGYTF
few	TRBD1	TRBV5-1	TRBJ1-6	TGCGCCAGCAGCTTACGGGACAGCTATAATTCACCCCTCCACTTT	CASSLRDSYNSPLHF
.	.	TRBV18	TRBJ2-6	TGTGCCAGCTCACCCCGGCAGGCCGGCTCTGGGGCCAACGTCCTGACTTTC	CASSPRQAGSGANVLTF
.	.	TRBV25-1	TRBJ1-6	TGTGCCAGCAGTGATCCAGGGTTACCCCTCCACTTT	CASSDPGLPLHF
few	TRBD1	TRBV19	TRBJ1-5	TGTGCCAGTAGTAGACAGGGGGATCAGCCCCAGCATTTT	CASSRQGDQPQHF
.	TRBD1	TRBV7-8	TRBJ2-5	TGTGCCAGCAGCCGGGGACAGGGGAACCAAGAGACCCAGTACTTC	CASSRGQGNQETQYF
.	TRBD1	TRBV28	TRBJ1-5	TGTGCCAGCAGGTTGCGGAGGGGACAGGCATTAATACGACAGCCCCAGCATTTT	CASRLRRGQALIRQPQHF
.	.	TRBV27	TRBJ2-2	TGTGCCAGCAGTTTAAGGGGAACCGGGGAGCTGTTTTTT	CASSLRGTGELFF
.	.	TRBV9	TRBJ2-7	TGTGCCAGCAGCGTAGGGGACAAATACTACGAGCAGTACTTC	CASSVGDKYYEQYF
.	TRBD1	TRBV18	TRBJ1-2	TGTGCCAGCTCAGAGACAGGGGACTATGGCTACACCTTC	CASSETGDYGYTF
.	.	TRBV19	TRBJ1-4	TGTGCCAGTAGGACGGCCGACGGGGAAAAACTGTTTTTT	CASRTADGEKLFF
once	.	TRBV7-5	TRBJ2-5	TGTGCCAGAAGTTTTAGAACGGGCGGGAGGGCCTTTGGAGAGACCCAGTACTTC	CARSFRTGGRAFGETQYF
.	.	TRBV5-5	TRBJ2-7	TGTGCCAGCAGCCCCGGGAGACCCAACTACGAGCAGTACTTC	CASSPGRPNYEQYF
.	TRBD1	TRBV7-2	TRBJ2-3	TGTGCCAGCAGCTCTTCGCCAGGGGGAGCGCAGTATTTT	CASSSSPGGAQYF
.	.	TRBV27	TRBJ2-7	TGTGCCAGCAGTCTAATGGAAGGGTTTGGTGAGCAGTACTTC	CASSLMEGFGEQYF
.	TRBD1	TRBV4-1	TRBJ1-1	TGCGCCAGCAGCCAAGGCCTACAGGGGACAGCTTTCTTT	CASSQGLQGTAFF
.	.	TRBV5-5	TRBJ1-1	TGTGCCAGCAGCAGAGACACGACGAACACTGAAGCTTTCTTT	CASSRDTTNTEAFF
.	.	TRBV5-1	TRBJ1-2	TGCGCCAGCAGCTTAGAGGGGCAGCCAAATGGCTACACCTTC	CASSLEGQPNGYTF
.	.	TRBV4-1	TRBJ2-7	TGCGCCAGCAGCCAAGATTTACTTGGGCCGGGCGAGCAGTACTTC	CASSQDLLGPGEQYF
.	.	TRBV29-1	TRBJ2-5	TGCAGCGTTGAAGGCAAGAGAGAGACCCAGTACTTC	CSVEGKRETQYF
.	TRBD2	TRBV6-1	TRBJ2-5	TGTGCCAGCAGTGATGCAGCGGGGGGTCAAGAGACCCAGTACTTC	CASSDAAGGQETQYF
.	.	TRBV2	TRBJ2-3	TGTGCCAGCAGTGGCTCCCCCACAGATACGCAGTATTTT	CASSGSPTDTQYF
.	.	TRBV7-2	TRBJ2-7	TGTGCCAGCAGCTTAGGGCCCCAAGGGTCCTACGAGCAGTACTTC	CASSLGPQGSYEQYF
.	.	TRBV6-5	TRBJ1-3	TGTGCCAGCAGTTACTCCCCAGGACAGCATGGAAACACCATATATTTT	CASSYSPGQHGNTIYF
.	.	TRBV27	TRBJ1-6	TGTGCCTGCCGGGCGGGGTCCGTGTCGCGTTCACCCCTCCACTTT	CACRAGSVSRSPLHF